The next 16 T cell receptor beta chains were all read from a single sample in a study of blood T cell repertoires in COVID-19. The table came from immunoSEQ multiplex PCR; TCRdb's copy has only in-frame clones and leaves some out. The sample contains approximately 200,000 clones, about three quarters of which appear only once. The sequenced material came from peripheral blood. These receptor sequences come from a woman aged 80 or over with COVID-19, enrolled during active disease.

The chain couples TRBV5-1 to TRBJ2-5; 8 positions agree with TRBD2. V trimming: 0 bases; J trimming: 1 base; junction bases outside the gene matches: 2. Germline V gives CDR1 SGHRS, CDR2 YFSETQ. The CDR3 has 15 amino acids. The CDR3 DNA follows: TGCGCCAGCAGCTTGGCTAGCGGGTCCCAAGAGACCCAGTACTTC. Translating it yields CASSLASGSQETQYF. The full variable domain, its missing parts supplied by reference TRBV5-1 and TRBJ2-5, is KAGVTQTPRYLIKTRGQQVTLSCSPISGHRSVSWYQQTPGQGLQFLFEYFSETQRNKGNFPGRFSGRQFSNSRSEMNVSTLELGDSALYLCASSLASGSQETQYFGPGTRLLVL.

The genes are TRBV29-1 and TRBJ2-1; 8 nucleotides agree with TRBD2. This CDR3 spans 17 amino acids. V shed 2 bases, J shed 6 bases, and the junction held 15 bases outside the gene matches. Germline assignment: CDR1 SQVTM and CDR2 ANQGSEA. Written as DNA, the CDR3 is TGCAGCGTTGAATGGTCTAGCGGGTGGGAGGTTTTCAATGAGCAGTTCTTC. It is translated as CSVEWSSGWEVFNEQFF.

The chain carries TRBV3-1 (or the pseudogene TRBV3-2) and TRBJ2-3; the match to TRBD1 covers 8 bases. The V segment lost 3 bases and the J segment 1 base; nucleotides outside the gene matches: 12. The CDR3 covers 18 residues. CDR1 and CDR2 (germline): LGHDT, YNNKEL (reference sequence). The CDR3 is CASSHLLTGTGRTDTQYF. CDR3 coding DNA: TGTGCCAGCAGCCATCTCCTTACCGGGACAGGTCGCACAGATACGCAGTATTTT.

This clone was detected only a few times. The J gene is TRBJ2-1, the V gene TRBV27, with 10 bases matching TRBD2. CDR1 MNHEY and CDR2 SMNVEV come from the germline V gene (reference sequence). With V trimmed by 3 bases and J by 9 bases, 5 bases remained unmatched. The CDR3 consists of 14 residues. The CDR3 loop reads CASSLLAGVTEQFF. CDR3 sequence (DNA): TGTGCCAGCAGTTTGCTAGCGGGAGTCACTGAGCAGTTCTTC.

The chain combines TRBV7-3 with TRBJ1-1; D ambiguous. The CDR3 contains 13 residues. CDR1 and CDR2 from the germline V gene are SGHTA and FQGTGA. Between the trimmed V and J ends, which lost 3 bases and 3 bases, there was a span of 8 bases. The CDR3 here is CASSFLIDTEAFF. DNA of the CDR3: TGTGCCAGCAGCTTTTTGATAGACACTGAAGCTTTCTTT.

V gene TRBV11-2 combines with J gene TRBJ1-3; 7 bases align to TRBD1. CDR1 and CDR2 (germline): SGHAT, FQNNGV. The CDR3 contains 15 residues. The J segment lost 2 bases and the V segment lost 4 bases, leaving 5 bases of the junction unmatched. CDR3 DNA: TGTGCCAGCAGCTCACAGGGGCAGACTGGAAACACCATATATTTT. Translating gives CASSSQGQTGNTIYF.

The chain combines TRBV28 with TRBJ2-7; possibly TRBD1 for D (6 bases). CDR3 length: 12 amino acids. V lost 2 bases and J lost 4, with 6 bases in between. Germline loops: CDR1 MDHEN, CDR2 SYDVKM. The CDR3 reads CASSLRGYEQYF. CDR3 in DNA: TGTGCCAGCAGTTTAAGGGGGTACGAGCAGTACTTC.

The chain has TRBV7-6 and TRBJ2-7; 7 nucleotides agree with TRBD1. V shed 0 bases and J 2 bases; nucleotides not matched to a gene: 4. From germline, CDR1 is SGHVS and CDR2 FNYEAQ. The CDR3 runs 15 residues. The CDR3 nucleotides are TGTGCCAGCAGCTTAGCCGTAGGGGGCCCCTACGAGCAGTACTTC. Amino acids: CASSLAVGGPYEQYF.

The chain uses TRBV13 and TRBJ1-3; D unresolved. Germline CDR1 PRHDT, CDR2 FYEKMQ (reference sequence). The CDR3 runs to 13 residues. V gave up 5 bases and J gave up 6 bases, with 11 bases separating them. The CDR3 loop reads CASSPLLENTIYF. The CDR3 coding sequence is TGTGCCAGCAGCCCCCTCCTAGAAAACACCATATATTTT.

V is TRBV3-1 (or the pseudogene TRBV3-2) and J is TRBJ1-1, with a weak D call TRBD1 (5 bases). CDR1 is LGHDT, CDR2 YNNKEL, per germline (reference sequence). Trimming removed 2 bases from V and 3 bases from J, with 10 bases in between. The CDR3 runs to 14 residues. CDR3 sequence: CASSQSGGDTEAFF. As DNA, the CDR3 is TGTGCCAGCAGCCAATCTGGGGGGGACACTGAAGCTTTCTTT.

CDR3 bases: TGTGCCAGCAGCCAAGGGGCAGGGACTGAAGCTTTCTTT. Translating gives CASSQGAGTEAFF. V and J are TRBV3-1 (or the pseudogene TRBV3-2) and TRBJ1-1; TRBD1 might be the D (5 bases). The CDR3 runs 13 residues. CDR1 and CDR2 (germline): LGHDT, YNNKEL (reference sequence). Trimming removed 1 base at V and 5 bases at J, with 8 bases between.

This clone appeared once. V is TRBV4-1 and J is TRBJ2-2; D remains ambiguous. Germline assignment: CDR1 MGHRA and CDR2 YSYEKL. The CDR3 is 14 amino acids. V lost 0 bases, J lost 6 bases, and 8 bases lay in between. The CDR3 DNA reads TGCGCCAGCAGCCAAGATCCGGTCGCCGGGGAGCTGTTTTTT. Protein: CASSQDPVAGELFF.

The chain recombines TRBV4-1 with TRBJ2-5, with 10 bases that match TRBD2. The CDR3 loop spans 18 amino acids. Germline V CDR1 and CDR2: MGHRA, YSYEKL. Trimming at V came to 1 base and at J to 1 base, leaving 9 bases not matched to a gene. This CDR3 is CASSQGWASGGLQETQYF. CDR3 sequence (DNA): TGCGCCAGCAGCCAAGGGTGGGCTAGCGGGGGCCTCCAAGAGACCCAGTACTTC.

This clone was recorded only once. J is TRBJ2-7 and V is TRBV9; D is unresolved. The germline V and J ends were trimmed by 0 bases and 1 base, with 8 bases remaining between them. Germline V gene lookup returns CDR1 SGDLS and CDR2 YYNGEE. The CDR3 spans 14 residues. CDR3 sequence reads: CASSVADTSYEQYF. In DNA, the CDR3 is TGTGCCAGCAGCGTAGCTGACACGTCCTACGAGCAGTACTTC.

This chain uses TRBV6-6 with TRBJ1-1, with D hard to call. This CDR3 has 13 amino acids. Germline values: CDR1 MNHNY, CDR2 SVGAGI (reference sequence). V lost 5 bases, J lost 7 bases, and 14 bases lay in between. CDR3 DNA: TGTGCCAGCAGTCGGATCCTAACAGTTGAAGCTTTCTTT. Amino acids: CASSRILTVEAFF.

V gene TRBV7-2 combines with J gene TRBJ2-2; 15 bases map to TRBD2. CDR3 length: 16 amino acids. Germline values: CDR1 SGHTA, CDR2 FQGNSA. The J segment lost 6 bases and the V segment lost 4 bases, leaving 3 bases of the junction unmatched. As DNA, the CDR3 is TGTGCCAGCAGCTGGCGGACTAGCGGGAGGGCCGGGGAGCTGTTTTTT. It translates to CASSWRTSGRAGELFF.